This T cell receptor beta chain was identified in a study of control samples from healthy donors and cancer patients. CDR3 length: 14 residues. V was cut by 7 bases and J by 2 bases, with 12 bases left in between. Germline V gene data show CDR1 as MNHEY and CDR2 as SVGAGI. The protocol was immunoSEQ multiplex PCR, while the TCRdb copy is restricted to in-frame clones and leaves out a portion. The data show about 150,000 clones, 75% to 95% seen once. The TCR originated in a man aged 30 to 39 in good health. The V and J genes are TRBV6-5 and TRBJ1-3, with D perhaps matching TRBD1 (5 bases). Sequenced sample: blood. The CDR3 is CASKRGRAGNTIYF. CDR3 sequence (DNA): TGTGCCAGCAAAAGGGGCAGGGCTGGAAACACCATATATTTT.